Listed below are T cell receptor beta chains from one sample, sequenced in a study of T-cell memory formation after mild COVID-19. TCRdb passed the 5' RACE reads through MiXCR, listing each CDR3 protein once. Of about 430,000 distinct CDR3 sequences listed, 20% to 25% are singletons. Sample: PBMCs or a T cell subset sorted from them (not recorded which). The origin of the receptors is an adult woman who had mild COVID-19 (a few samples of this study predate the infection). Cell type and time point are not known. The CDR3 runs from the conserved cysteine through the conserved F or W. The D gene is left open where the match is weak. Size is omitted from some rows. Given values are once, few, many or a class for expanded clones.

CDR3: CASSVDPSQGEQYF
DNA: TGTGCCAGCAGCGTAGATCCTAGTCAGGGAGAGCAGTACTTC
D: .
J: TRBJ2-7
V: TRBV9
size: few

CDR3: CASSRRGAKNIQYF
DNA: TGTGCCAGCAGCCGTCGGGGGGCCAAAAACATTCAGTACTTC
D: .
J: TRBJ2-4
V: TRBV3-1
size: .

CDR3: CASSVGLDSGGGELFF
DNA: TGTGCCAGCAGCGTTGGACTAGATTCGGGTGGCGGGGAGCTGTTTTTT
D: TRBD2
J: TRBJ2-2
V: TRBV9
size: .

CDR3: CASSVRAGELFF
DNA: TGTGCCAGCAGCGTAAGGGCCGGGGAGCTGTTTTTT
D: .
J: TRBJ2-2
V: TRBV6-5
size: many

CDR3: CASSPRGIQKYYGYTF
DNA: TGTGCCAGCAGTCCTAGGGGAATACAGAAATACTATGGCTACACCTTC
D: .
J: TRBJ1-2
V: TRBV12-3/TRBV12-4
size: .

CDR3: CASSSGGEQYF
DNA: TGTGCCAGCAGCTCAGGGGGCGAGCAGTACTTC
D: TRBD1
J: TRBJ2-7
V: TRBV7-9
size: many

CDR3: CASTHPWELQETQYF
DNA: TGTGCCAGCACCCATCCGTGGGAACTGCAAGAGACCCAGTACTTC
D: .
J: TRBJ2-5
V: TRBV21-1
size: .

CDR3: CASSALDSRGRGYTF
DNA: TGTGCCAGTAGTGCTCTCGACTCTCGGGGGCGAGGCTACACCTTC
D: .
J: TRBJ1-2
V: TRBV19
size: few

CDR3: CASSQGATNYGYTF
DNA: TGTGCCAGCAGTCAGGGGGCAACTAACTATGGCTACACCTTC
D: TRBD1
J: TRBJ1-2
V: TRBV6-6
size: .

CDR3: CASSPGQGIVGEKLFF
DNA: TGTGCCAGCAGCCCGGGACAGGGAATCGTCGGTGAAAAACTGTTTTTT
D: TRBD1
J: TRBJ1-4
V: TRBV7-9
size: few

CDR3: CASSSPGSSYNEQFF
DNA: TGTGCCAGCAGCTCACCCGGGAGCTCCTACAATGAGCAGTTCTTC
D: .
J: TRBJ2-1
V: TRBV11-2
size: .

CDR3: CASSFHQRVIETQYF
DNA: TGTGCCAGCAGCTTTCACCAGAGGGTAATAGAGACCCAGTACTTC
D: .
J: TRBJ2-5
V: TRBV7-8
size: .

CDR3: CASSFLTGYEQYF
DNA: TGTGCCAGCAGTTTCCTTACAGGGTACGAGCAGTACTTC
D: .
J: TRBJ2-7
V: TRBV12-3/TRBV12-4
size: .

CDR3: CASSLTVGYGYTF
DNA: TGTGCCAGCAGCTTGACAGTTGGCTATGGCTACACCTTC
D: .
J: TRBJ1-2
V: TRBV7-9
size: .

CDR3: CASSQDIGGHDYGYTF
DNA: TGCGCCAGCAGCCAAGATATCGGGGGGCACGACTATGGCTACACCTTC
D: .
J: TRBJ1-2
V: TRBV4-3
size: once

CDR3: CASSYTDREAYEQYF
DNA: TGTGCCAGCAGTTACACTGACAGGGAAGCCTACGAGCAGTACTTC
D: TRBD1
J: TRBJ2-7
V: TRBV6-5
size: .

CDR3: CASSKWTSSADTQYF
DNA: TGTGCCAGCAGCAAATGGACTAGCTCGGCAGATACGCAGTATTTT
D: TRBD2
J: TRBJ2-3
V: TRBV5-6
size: few

CDR3: CASTTVLRSTDTQYF
DNA: TGTGCCAGCACCACAGTCCTTAGGTCCACAGATACGCAGTATTTT
D: .
J: TRBJ2-3
V: TRBV28
size: few

CDR3: CASSGTVWEEKLFF
DNA: TGTGCCAGCAGTGGGACAGTATGGGAGGAAAAACTGTTTTTT
D: .
J: TRBJ1-4
V: TRBV25-1
size: .

CDR3: CASSFDRGRGSPLHF
DNA: TGTGCCAGCAGTTTCGACAGGGGGCGAGGATCACCCCTCCACTTT
D: TRBD1
J: TRBJ1-6
V: TRBV6-5
size: .

CDR3: CASSSITAGIGQTQYF
DNA: TGTGCCAGCAGTTCCATCACCGCGGGGATAGGGCAGACCCAGTACTTC
D: .
J: TRBJ2-5
V: TRBV27
size: few

CDR3: CASSQGKGLAGEGEQFF
DNA: TGTGCCAGCAGCCAAGGAAAGGGACTAGCGGGAGAGGGTGAGCAGTTCTTC
D: TRBD2
J: TRBJ2-1
V: TRBV3-1
size: .

CDR3: CATSDPGLTSTQYF
DNA: TGTGCCACCAGTGATCCGGGACTAACCTCGACGCAGTATTTT
D: TRBD2
J: TRBJ2-3
V: TRBV24-1
size: .

CDR3: CASSSIKTGLRNIQYF
DNA: TGTGCCAGCAGCTCAATAAAGACAGGATTAAGGAACATTCAGTACTTC
D: .
J: TRBJ2-4
V: TRBV7-9
size: few

CDR3: CASSFPQGGGNEQFF
DNA: TGTGCCAGCAGTTTCCCACAGGGAGGTGGCAATGAGCAGTTCTTC
D: .
J: TRBJ2-1
V: TRBV12-3/TRBV12-4
size: few

CDR3: CASSLGPTGQGRTGELFF
DNA: TGCGCCAGCAGCTTGGGCCCCACTGGACAGGGTCGGACCGGGGAGCTGTTTTTT
D: TRBD1
J: TRBJ2-2
V: TRBV5-1
size: .

CDR3: CASSDGKENLYEQYF
DNA: TGCGCCAGCAGTGATGGGAAGGAGAATCTCTACGAGCAGTACTTC
D: .
J: TRBJ2-7
V: TRBV10-2
size: .

CDR3: CASSPFAEAFF
DNA: TGTGCCAGCAGTCCGTTTGCTGAAGCTTTCTTT
D: .
J: TRBJ1-1
V: TRBV6-1
size: .

CDR3: CASSVGSGLSYEQYF
DNA: TGTGCCAGCAGCGTAGGTAGCGGACTTTCCTACGAGCAGTACTTC
D: .
J: TRBJ2-7
V: TRBV9
size: few

CDR3: CASSLSTGMGEQYF
DNA: TGCGCCAGCAGCTTGTCAACAGGGATGGGCGAGCAGTACTTC
D: .
J: TRBJ2-7
V: TRBV5-1
size: .

CDR3: CASSLMAANQPQHF
DNA: TGTGCCAGCAGCTTGATGGCAGCTAATCAGCCCCAGCATTTT
D: .
J: TRBJ1-5
V: TRBV7-6
size: few

CDR3: CASSLAQGSGYTF
DNA: TGCGCCAGCAGCTTGGCCCAGGGCTCTGGCTACACCTTC
D: .
J: TRBJ1-2
V: TRBV5-1
size: many

CDR3: CASSQVGEIEQFF
DNA: TGTGCCAGCAGCCAAGTAGGCGAAATTGAGCAGTTCTTC
D: .
J: TRBJ2-1
V: TRBV4-2
size: few

CDR3: CASSFSPGQGAGEQYF
DNA: TGTGCCAGCAGCTTCTCACCGGGACAGGGGGCTGGCGAGCAGTACTTC
D: TRBD1
J: TRBJ2-7
V: TRBV7-9
size: few

CDR3: CASSYYRRLSYEQYF
DNA: TGTGCCAGCAGTTACTACAGACGGCTCTCCTACGAGCAGTACTTC
D: .
J: TRBJ2-7
V: TRBV6-2/TRBV6-3
size: .

CDR3: CATSRSWEAYNEQFF
DNA: TGTGCCACCAGCAGATCCTGGGAGGCCTACAATGAGCAGTTCTTC
D: .
J: TRBJ2-1
V: TRBV15
size: .

CDR3: CASSLEEGLYGYTF
DNA: TGTGCCAGCAGCTTAGAGGAGGGGTTATATGGCTACACCTTC
D: .
J: TRBJ1-2
V: TRBV13
size: few

CDR3: CASSNPGEETQYF
DNA: TGCGCCAGCAGCAACCCAGGAGAAGAGACCCAGTACTTC
D: .
J: TRBJ2-5
V: TRBV5-1
size: few

CDR3: CASSSSRGQGDEKLFF
DNA: TGTGCCAGCAGTTCGTCGAGGGGACAGGGGGATGAAAAACTGTTTTTT
D: TRBD1
J: TRBJ1-4
V: TRBV28
size: few

CDR3: CASSLLQGSSYNEQFF
DNA: TGTGCCAGCAGCTTACTACAGGGGAGCTCCTACAATGAGCAGTTCTTC
D: TRBD1
J: TRBJ2-1
V: TRBV11-2
size: few

CDR3: CASSFGGGFLNEQYF
DNA: TGTGCCAGCAGCTTCGGGGGCGGTTTCCTGAACGAGCAGTACTTC
D: .
J: TRBJ2-7
V: TRBV7-2
size: few

CDR3: CAISDSTNTEAFF
DNA: TGTGCCATCAGTGACAGCACTAACACTGAAGCTTTCTTT
D: .
J: TRBJ1-1
V: TRBV10-3
size: .

CDR3: CASSQDIGTSGYNEQFF
DNA: TGTGCCAGCAGCCAAGACATCGGGACTAGCGGTTACAATGAGCAGTTCTTC
D: TRBD2
J: TRBJ2-1
V: TRBV4-2
size: few

CDR3: CAISREPSNTGELFF
DNA: TGTGCCATCAGTCGGGAACCCTCGAACACCGGGGAGCTGTTTTTT
D: .
J: TRBJ2-2
V: TRBV10-3
size: .

CDR3: CSARGQGIDTQYF
DNA: TGCAGTGCTAGAGGCCAGGGTATAGATACGCAGTATTTT
D: .
J: TRBJ2-3
V: TRBV20-1
size: few

CDR3: CASSYSMFLGIESNTEAFF
DNA: TGTGCCAGCAGTTACTCGATGTTTCTGGGTATAGAGTCGAACACTGAAGCTTTCTTT
D: .
J: TRBJ1-1
V: TRBV6-5
size: .

CDR3: CASSLTEGSQYF
DNA: TGTGCCAGCAGTTTAACGGAAGGTTCGCAGTATTTT
D: .
J: TRBJ2-3
V: TRBV3-1
size: .

CDR3: CASSYGGDRTYEQYF
DNA: TGTGCCAGCAGTTATGGTGGGGACAGGACCTACGAGCAGTACTTC
D: TRBD1
J: TRBJ2-7
V: TRBV6-6
size: many

CDR3: CASSYSAGITEAFF
DNA: TGTGCCAGCAGTTACTCAGCAGGGATCACTGAAGCTTTCTTT
D: .
J: TRBJ1-1
V: TRBV6-5
size: .

CDR3: CASSLIGGAGGTDTQYF
DNA: TGCGCCAGCAGCCTAATCGGGGGGGCCGGCGGCACAGATACGCAGTATTTT
D: TRBD2
J: TRBJ2-3
V: TRBV4-1
size: once

CDR3: CASTHIRARIETQYF
DNA: TGTGCCAGCACCCATATCAGGGCTCGGATTGAGACCCAGTACTTC
D: .
J: TRBJ2-5
V: TRBV28
size: .

CDR3: CASSLASARIDSNQPQHF
DNA: TGTGCCAGCAGCTTAGCGAGTGCCCGGATCGATAGCAATCAGCCCCAGCATTTT
D: .
J: TRBJ1-5
V: TRBV7-9
size: .

CDR3: CASSLGAPNEKLFF
DNA: TGTGCCAGCAGCTTGGGAGCGCCGAATGAAAAACTGTTTTTT
D: .
J: TRBJ1-4
V: TRBV5-6
size: .

CDR3: CASSSILGEREQFF
DNA: TGTGCTAGCAGCTCTATCCTAGGAGAGCGAGAGCAGTTCTTC
D: .
J: TRBJ2-1
V: TRBV7-7
size: .

CDR3: CASSGPQGLPYNEQFF
DNA: TGTGCCAGCAGCGGCCCCCAGGGGTTACCCTACAATGAGCAGTTCTTC
D: .
J: TRBJ2-1
V: TRBV9
size: .